This is a list of T cell receptor beta chains from one sample in a study of cytomegalovirus exposure and HLA in healthy donors. Profiling relied on immunoSEQ multiplex PCR, and the TCRdb table lists in-frame clones only, not all of them. The sample gives about 82,000 clones, less than 80% of which show up once; roughly 13% is in the top ten. The specimen was PBMCs. Source of these receptors: a human donor in good health. Each CDR3 is given with its conserved first and last residue. D genes are given only for firm matches. Size tells how often a clone was seen (once, few, many) or the class of an expanded clone, and some rows leave it out.

j_call,d_call,clone_size,v_call,cdr3_aa,cdr3_nt
TRBJ1-3,NA,NA,TRBV19,CASTRQFSGNTIYF,TGTGCCAGTACCCGACAGTTCTCTGGAAACACCATATATTTT
TRBJ2-2,TRBD1,NA,TRBV29-1,CSVADRYTGELFF,TGCAGCGTGGCGGACAGGTACACCGGGGAGCTGTTTTTT
TRBJ1-5,NA,NA,TRBV5-6,CASSRGWANQPQHF,TGTGCCAGCAGCCGGGGGTGGGCGAATCAGCCCCAGCATTTT
TRBJ2-2,NA,once,TRBV7-7,CASSSREAGELFF,TGTGCCAGCAGCTCGAGGGAGGCCGGGGAGCTGTTTTTT
TRBJ1-4,NA,NA,TRBV4-3,CASSRPDSGEKLFF,TGCGCCAGCAGCCGACCGGACAGCGGTGAAAAACTGTTTTTT
TRBJ1-1,NA,few,TRBV5-4,CASSRPTVNTEAFF,TGTGCCAGCAGCCGGCCGACAGTTAACACTGAAGCTTTCTTT
TRBJ1-6,NA,NA,TRBV2,CASIKNRGSPLHF,TGTGCCAGCATTAAAAATAGAGGTTCACCCCTCCACTTT
TRBJ1-5,TRBD1,NA,TRBV19,CASSPHAGGQQNQPQHF,TGTGCCAGTAGTCCCCACGCGGGGGGACAGCAAAATCAGCCCCAGCATTTT
TRBJ1-1,NA,NA,TRBV27,CASSPTGLVNTEAFF,TGTGCCAGCAGTCCGACGGGACTGGTGAACACTGAAGCTTTCTTT
TRBJ1-1,NA,few,TRBV5-6,CASSLEARGTEAFF,TGTGCCAGCAGCTTGGAAGCCAGGGGAACTGAAGCTTTCTTT
TRBJ1-3,NA,NA,TRBV4-1,CASSQDGVSGNTIYF,TGCGCCAGCAGCCAAGACGGAGTCTCTGGAAACACCATATATTTT
TRBJ2-7,TRBD2,NA,TRBV29-1,CSVEDSGLAGGPYEQYF,TGCAGCGTTGAAGACAGTGGACTAGCGGGGGGGCCTTATGAGCAGTACTTC
TRBJ2-5,TRBD1,NA,TRBV2,CASRPGQYLETQYF,TGTGCCAGCAGGCCGGGACAGTATTTGGAGACCCAGTACTTC
TRBJ1-1,NA,few,TRBV5-5,CASSPFLRTEAFF,TGTGCCAGCAGCCCATTCCTAAGAACTGAAGCTTTCTTT
TRBJ1-1,NA,NA,TRBV6-6,CASSYSGGRVTEAFF,TGTGCCAGCAGTTACTCGGGGGGGCGAGTCACTGAAGCTTTCTTT
TRBJ2-2,TRBD1,NA,TRBV14,CASSQLDRGAGELFF,TGTGCCAGCAGCCAACTGGACAGGGGGGCCGGGGAGCTGTTTTTT
TRBJ1-5,NA,NA,TRBV4-1,CASSLPSTGNSNQPQHF,TGCGCCAGCAGCCTTCCCTCCACAGGTAATAGCAATCAGCCCCAGCATTTT
TRBJ1-3,NA,NA,TRBV5-1,CASSLTPGSGNTIYF,TGCGCCAGCAGCTTGACCCCGGGGTCTGGAAACACCATATATTTT
TRBJ1-5,NA,NA,TRBV6-5,CASSLVQGNQPQHF,TGTGCCAGCAGTTTGGTACAGGGAAATCAGCCCCAGCATTTT
TRBJ2-2,NA,few,TRBV4-1,CASSHPEMNTGELFF,TGCGCCAGCAGCCACCCCGAGATGAACACCGGGGAGCTGTTTTTT
TRBJ2-7,NA,NA,TRBV10-1,CASRDSNSYEQYF,TGCGCCAGCAGGGATAGCAATTCCTACGAGCAGTACTTC
TRBJ1-5,TRBD1,NA,TRBV6-1,CASSEAAGTVYSNQPQNF,TGTGCCAGCAGTGAAGCCGCAGGGACAGTATATAGCAATCAGCCCCAGAATTTT
TRBJ2-7,TRBD2,NA,TRBV5-1,CASSVGLVPGEQYF,TGCGCCAGCAGCGTGGGACTAGTGCCGGGTGAGCAGTACTTC
TRBJ2-3,TRBD2,NA,TRBV4-3,CASSPGGLALADTQYF,TGCGCCAGCAGCCCCGGAGGACTAGCGCTCGCAGATACGCAGTATTTT
TRBJ1-5,NA,NA,TRBV2,CASSANSGNQPQHF,TGTGCCAGCAGTGCGAACTCGGGCAATCAGCCCCAGCATTTT
TRBJ2-3,NA,NA,TRBV5-5,CASSLASSDTQYF,TGTGCCAGCAGCTTGGCATCTAGCGATACGCAGTATTTT
TRBJ1-6,NA,few,TRBV27,CASSLNRVRDSPLHF,TGTGCCAGCAGTCTCAACAGGGTAAGGGATTCACCCCTCCACTTT
TRBJ1-2,NA,NA,TRBV7-6,CASSLLGSNGRHYGYTF,TGTGCCAGCAGCCTCTTAGGGTCAAATGGGAGACACTATGGCTACACCTTC
TRBJ2-7,NA,NA,TRBV5-8,CASSLGAGGGYSYEQYF,TGTGCCAGCAGCCTAGGGGCAGGTGGGGGGTACTCCTACGAGCAGTACTTC
TRBJ2-7,NA,NA,TRBV4-1,CASSQERRGSYEQYF,TGCGCCAGCAGCCAAGAGAGGAGGGGTTCCTACGAGCAGTACTTC
TRBJ2-2,TRBD1,NA,TRBV9,CASSGRTGAATGELFF,TGTGCCAGCAGCGGAAGGACAGGGGCGGCCACCGGGGAGCTGTTTTTT
TRBJ1-1,NA,few,TRBV5-4,CASSPDKQNTEAFF,TGTGCCAGCAGTCCGGACAAGCAGAACACTGAAGCTTTCTTT
TRBJ1-4,NA,NA,TRBV5-1,CASSFITGATNEKLFF,TGCGCCAGCAGCTTCATAACAGGAGCAACTAATGAAAAACTGTTTTTT
TRBJ2-1,NA,NA,TRBV4-3,CASSQGEHNEQFF,TGCGCCAGCAGCCAAGGAGAGCACAATGAGCAGTTCTTC
TRBJ2-7,NA,NA,TRBV6-6,CASSYQGGPYEQYF,TGTGCCAGCAGTTACCAGGGGGGTCCCTACGAGCAGTACTTC
TRBJ2-5,NA,few,TRBV29-1,CSVDNQETQYF,TGCAGCGTTGATAACCAAGAGACCCAGTACTTC
TRBJ1-3,NA,NA,TRBV6-6,CASSPQGRGSGNTIYF,TGTGCCAGCAGTCCGCAGGGGAGAGGGTCTGGAAACACCATATATTTT
TRBJ1-1,TRBD1,few,TRBV7-8,CASSSPSGGLNTEAFF,TGTGCCAGCAGCTCGCCTTCAGGGGGCCTGAACACTGAAGCTTTCTTT
TRBJ2-7,TRBD1,NA,TRBV10-3,CAIGDRGYREQYF,TGTGCCATCGGGGACAGGGGTTACCGCGAGCAGTACTTC
TRBJ1-2,NA,NA,TRBV21-1,CASSNGTVGTRAYGYTF,TGTGCCAGCAGCAACGGGACAGTGGGGACGAGGGCCTATGGCTACACCTTC
TRBJ1-1,NA,NA,TRBV11-2,CASSRYTEAFF,TGTGCCAGCAGCCGGTACACTGAAGCTTTCTTT
TRBJ2-1,NA,NA,TRBV27,CASTGGGEQFF,TGTGCCAGTACAGGGGGGGGTGAGCAGTTCTTC
TRBJ2-1,TRBD2,NA,TRBV19,CASSTTSGSYNEQFF,TGTGCCAGTAGTACGACTAGCGGCTCCTACAATGAGCAGTTCTTC
TRBJ1-2,NA,NA,TRBV2,CASSEARPGTAYGYTF,TGTGCCAGCAGTGAAGCTCGTCCAGGGACTGCCTATGGCTACACCTTC
TRBJ2-3,TRBD2,NA,TRBV7-2,CASSLVLAGGQDTQYF,TGTGCCAGCAGCTTAGTACTAGCGGGGGGACAAGATACGCAGTATTTT
TRBJ2-3,NA,NA,TRBV2,CASTLSTDTQYF,TGTGCCAGCACCCTTAGCACAGATACGCAGTATTTT
TRBJ2-3,NA,NA,TRBV5-6,CASSPRQIRTDTQYF,TGTGCCAGCAGCCCCCGACAGATCCGCACAGATACGCAGTATTTT
TRBJ2-2,NA,NA,TRBV9,CASSVGGWGTGELFF,TGTGCCAGCAGCGTAGGAGGGTGGGGCACCGGGGAGCTGTTTTTT
TRBJ2-5,TRBD2,NA,TRBV19,CASSSGLAAQETQYF,TGTGCCAGTAGTTCGGGGCTAGCGGCCCAAGAGACCCAGTACTTC
TRBJ1-2,NA,NA,TRBV7-2,CASSLDSGRGYGYTF,TGTGCCAGCAGCTTAGACTCCGGTAGGGGATATGGCTACACCTTC
TRBJ2-2,NA,NA,TRBV5-1,CASSHLPSKDTGELFF,TGCGCCAGCAGCCACCTACCTAGCAAGGACACCGGGGAGCTGTTTTTT